This T cell receptor (beta chain) originates from a study of blood T cell repertoires in COVID-19. Study context: The United States, Italy and Spain supplied acute and convalescent COVID-19 samples.

The V end lost 11 bases, the J end lost 4 bases, and 17 bases lay between the germline ends. The CDR3 is 14 residues long. The germline V gene has CDR1 SGHNT and CDR2 YENEEA. Enrolled during active infection, Seattle patients were then followed longitudinally. Authors' processing steps: Cell counts per sample came from amplifying reference gene primers. The data were produced by immunoSEQ multiplex PCR, yet TCRdb's version contains in-frame clones alone and is incomplete. Clonal size and the V and J genes are those of that table, whereas D and trimming came from the DNA. The sample carries about 260,000 clones, approximately 86% recorded once.

The chain recombines TRBV11-3 with TRBJ1-4; the D is unclear. This clonotype originated in a woman aged 60-75 years with COVID-19, enrolled during active disease. The sequencing input was peripheral blood. The CDR3 reads CAPDGPSGNEKLFF. The CDR3 DNA is TGTGCCCCCGACGGCCCCTCGGGTAATGAAAAACTGTTTTTT. The full variable domain, with the rest looked up from reference TRBV11-3 and TRBJ1-4, is EAGVVQSPRYKIIEKKQPVAFWCNPISGHNTLYWYLQNLGQGPELLIRYENEEAVDDSQLPKDRFSAERLKGVDSTLKIQPAELGDSAVYLCAPDGPSGNEKLFFGSGTQLSVL.